The clone carrying this T cell receptor (beta chain) was detected once. The table came from immunoSEQ multiplex PCR; TCRdb's copy has only in-frame clones and leaves some out. The sample consists of about 140,000 clones, roughly 88% of them appearing once. Germline V gene sequence: CDR1 LGHDT, CDR2 YNNKEL (reference sequence). This CDR3 has 16 residues. V was clipped by 0 bases and J by 1 base, with 9 bases between them. This specimen comes from a study of blood T cell repertoires in COVID-19. Overall study context: Collection of acute and convalescent COVID-19 samples took place in the United States, Italy and Spain.

This TCR was sampled from a man between 60 and 75 years old with active or convalescent COVID-19. The J gene is TRBJ2-2, the V gene TRBV3-1 (or the pseudogene TRBV3-2); tentatively, D is TRBD1 (5 bases). The sample comprised peripheral blood. CDR3 residues: CASSQEGAGNTGELFF. The CDR3 nucleotides are TGTGCCAGCAGCCAAGAAGGGGCAGGGAACACCGGGGAGCTGTTTTTT.